This T cell receptor beta chain was sequenced for a study of T-cell reconstitution after alpha-beta-depleted transplantation in children. Study results and limitations: Reportedly, roughly two months post-transplant, alpha-beta T cells arose from several hundred expanded graft clones. When one year had passed after transplant, most T-cell counts and diversity came from newly produced T cells.

A library of TCRbeta sequences, prepared with unique molecular identifiers, was generated. MiXCR was run by TCRdb on the PCR reads, yielding one entry per CDR3 protein. Of 900,000 or so distinct CDR3 sequences listed, roughly 15% were seen once; the top ten hold roughly 5%. V was cut by 4 bases and J by 6 bases, with 27 bases left in between. The CDR3 loop spans 19 amino acids. A few counts support this clonotype. Antigen: not known. V and J are TRBV12-3 or TRBV12-4 and TRBJ2-2, with D perhaps matching TRBD1 or TRBD2 (5 bases each). The clonotype was recovered from a male patient younger than 18 who had a stem cell transplant for acute lymphoblastic leukemia, so the T cells may come from the graft donor. The sample in question was PBMCs, mostly from graft donor cells, obtained 360 days after TCRalphabeta/CD19-depleted stem cell transplant. DNA for the CDR3: TGTGCCAGCAGTTCTGGGGGAGTAAACTCCCCTTGGGCCCCCGGGGAGCTGTTTTTT. It specifies CASSSGGVNSPWAPGELFF.